The rows below give T cell receptor beta chains drawn from one sample of a study of blood T cell repertoires in COVID-19. Clones were sequenced by immunoSEQ multiplex PCR, and TCRdb holds only the in-frame ones, with some missing. The sample includes 100,000 to 120,000 clones, roughly four fifths of them seen just once. Sequencing was performed on peripheral blood. The receptors derive from a woman between 70 and 85 years old with acute or convalescent COVID-19. The CDR3 runs from the conserved cysteine through the conserved F or W. Fields, in order: clone size, J gene, D gene, V gene, CDR3 DNA, CDR3 protein. D genes are given only for firm matches. Size is omitted from some rows. Given values are once, few, many or a class for expanded clones.

size: NA
J: TRBJ2-1
D: NA
V: TRBV19
DNA: TGTGCCAGTAGTATAGCGGGAGCCTACAATGAGCAGTTCTTC
CDR3: CASSIAGAYNEQFF

size: NA
J: TRBJ1-1
D: NA
V: TRBV27
DNA: TGTGCCAGCAGCCAGGGGACTGAAGCTTTCTTT
CDR3: CASSQGTEAFF

size: NA
J: TRBJ2-1
D: TRBD2
V: TRBV6-2/TRBV6-3
DNA: TGTGCCAGCAGTTACTCGCCGCGACTAGCGGGAGATCACAATGAGCAGTTCTTC
CDR3: CASSYSPRLAGDHNEQFF

size: NA
J: TRBJ1-2
D: TRBD1
V: TRBV30
DNA: TGTGCCTGGAGTGAGGGACAGTTTAACTATGGCTACACCTTC
CDR3: CAWSEGQFNYGYTF

size: once
J: TRBJ1-6
D: NA
V: TRBV10-2
DNA: TGCGCCAGCGAGCCGGGACACCGGGGAAATTCACCCCTCCACTTT
CDR3: CASEPGHRGNSPLHF

size: many
J: TRBJ1-2
D: NA
V: TRBV2
DNA: TGTGCCAGCAGCCCCCAGGCTTCCTATGGCTACACCTTC
CDR3: CASSPQASYGYTF

size: NA
J: TRBJ2-7
D: TRBD2
V: TRBV29-1
DNA: TGCAGCGTCGCGACTAGCGGGAGGACTTCCTACGAGCAGTACTTC
CDR3: CSVATSGRTSYEQYF

size: NA
J: TRBJ1-6
D: NA
V: TRBV7-8
DNA: TGTGCCAGCAGCTCCAGGGGCTCATTTGATTCACCCCTCCACTTT
CDR3: CASSSRGSFDSPLHF

size: NA
J: TRBJ1-3
D: NA
V: TRBV14
DNA: TGTGCCAGCAGCCAAGACAGAGGGATTGGAAACACCATATATTTT
CDR3: CASSQDRGIGNTIYF

size: NA
J: TRBJ1-4
D: NA
V: TRBV11-2
DNA: TGTGCCAGCAGCCCCTCCGGGTTGAAATTCGAAAAACTGTTTTTT
CDR3: CASSPSGLKFEKLFF

size: NA
J: TRBJ2-7
D: TRBD2
V: TRBV9
DNA: TGTGCCAGCAGCGTAGGTGCGGGAGGGACCTACGAGCAGTACTTC
CDR3: CASSVGAGGTYEQYF

size: few
J: TRBJ1-1
D: NA
V: TRBV11-2
DNA: TGTGCCAGCAGCCACCCACGGAGAGGAACTGAAGCTTTCTTT
CDR3: CASSHPRRGTEAFF

size: NA
J: TRBJ1-3
D: NA
V: TRBV28
DNA: TGTGCCAGCAGTTTTTCCCAGGGGGGAAACACCATATATTTT
CDR3: CASSFSQGGNTIYF

size: NA
J: TRBJ2-1
D: TRBD2
V: TRBV7-8
DNA: TGTGCCAGCAGCCCTGGACTAGCGGGAGTGGCCTACAATGAGCAGTTCTTC
CDR3: CASSPGLAGVAYNEQFF

size: NA
J: TRBJ2-2
D: NA
V: TRBV30
DNA: TGTGCCTGGAGACCGGGACTTTCGAACACCGGGGAGCTGTTTTTT
CDR3: CAWRPGLSNTGELFF

size: NA
J: TRBJ1-4
D: NA
V: TRBV5-1
DNA: TGCGCCAGCAGCTTGGACAGTCTCGCAACTAATGAAAAACTGTTTTTT
CDR3: CASSLDSLATNEKLFF

size: few
J: TRBJ1-5
D: NA
V: TRBV5-5
DNA: TGTGCCAGCAGCCTCTCCGGGACTTTGGGCAATCAGCCCCAGCATTTT
CDR3: CASSLSGTLGNQPQHF

size: NA
J: TRBJ1-1
D: TRBD1
V: TRBV29-1
DNA: TGCAGCGTTGAAAGGGGACAGGGGAACACTGAAGCTTTCTTT
CDR3: CSVERGQGNTEAFF

size: NA
J: TRBJ2-4
D: NA
V: TRBV7-2
DNA: TGTGCCAGCAGCTTAGGAGGGGGAGGGAACATTCAGTACTTC
CDR3: CASSLGGGGNIQYF

size: NA
J: TRBJ2-7
D: TRBD2
V: TRBV28
DNA: TGTGCCAGCCACTCCCCACTAGCGGGAGCGGTCTACGAGCAGTACTTC
CDR3: CASHSPLAGAVYEQYF

size: NA
J: TRBJ2-5
D: NA
V: TRBV30
DNA: TGTGCCTGGAGGGCCCGGGGGGAGACCCAGTACTTC
CDR3: CAWRARGETQYF

size: NA
J: TRBJ1-1
D: NA
V: TRBV18
DNA: TGTGCCAGCACAGGGAGTCGGGACACTGAAGCTTTCTTT
CDR3: CASTGSRDTEAFF

size: NA
J: TRBJ2-7
D: NA
V: TRBV2
DNA: TGTGCCAGCAGTGAGGGTAGCCGAGCGCTTTACGAGCAGTACTTC
CDR3: CASSEGSRALYEQYF

size: NA
J: TRBJ1-1
D: NA
V: TRBV19
DNA: TGTGCCAGTAGTATCCTCAGGACAGAGAACACTGAAGCTTTCTTT
CDR3: CASSILRTENTEAFF

size: NA
J: TRBJ2-3
D: NA
V: TRBV6-5
DNA: TGTGCCAGCAGTTATCGGGGGGATACGCAGTATTTT
CDR3: CASSYRGDTQYF

size: NA
J: TRBJ2-2
D: TRBD2
V: TRBV7-7
DNA: TGTGCTAGCAGCTCCGTGACTAGCAGCACCGGGGAGCTGTTTTTT
CDR3: CASSSVTSSTGELFF

size: few
J: TRBJ2-7
D: NA
V: TRBV4-3
DNA: TGCGCCAGCAGCCAAGGAACCAGGGGCTACGAGCAGTACTTC
CDR3: CASSQGTRGYEQYF

size: NA
J: TRBJ2-7
D: TRBD2
V: TRBV2
DNA: TGTGCCAGCAGGGAAGCTAGCGGGAGGATCAACGAGCAGTACTTC
CDR3: CASREASGRINEQYF

size: NA
J: TRBJ2-5
D: NA
V: TRBV10-3
DNA: TGTGCCATCAGTGAGTCTGGAGCGGGGACCCAGTACTTC
CDR3: CAISESGAGTQYF

size: NA
J: TRBJ1-6
D: NA
V: TRBV15
DNA: TGTGCCACCAGCAGTTCGGGTAATTCACCCCTCCACTTT
CDR3: CATSSSGNSPLHF

size: once
J: TRBJ2-5
D: NA
V: TRBV30
DNA: TGTGCCTGGAGTGTAGGACAATTCCGGGAGACCCAGTACTTC
CDR3: CAWSVGQFRETQYF

size: NA
J: TRBJ1-6
D: NA
V: TRBV18
DNA: TGTGCCAGCTCACCACCAGGAGGCGAGAATTCACCCCTCCACTTT
CDR3: CASSPPGGENSPLHF

size: few
J: TRBJ2-5
D: NA
V: TRBV7-2
DNA: TGTGCCAGCAGCTTAGTCGGACGGAGGGAGACCCAGTACTTC
CDR3: CASSLVGRRETQYF

size: few
J: TRBJ1-1
D: TRBD1
V: TRBV7-9
DNA: TGTGCCAGCAGCCCAGGGGGCCCGACTGAAGCTTTCTTT
CDR3: CASSPGGPTEAFF

size: once
J: TRBJ1-5
D: NA
V: TRBV6-6
DNA: TGTGCCAGCAGTTCCCCAGGGAGCAATCAGCCCCAGCATTTT
CDR3: CASSSPGSNQPQHF

size: NA
J: TRBJ2-2
D: TRBD1
V: TRBV5-6
DNA: TGTGCCAGCAGCTTCTCAGGACAGGGTCACACCGGGGAGCTGTTTTTT
CDR3: CASSFSGQGHTGELFF

size: NA
J: TRBJ2-6
D: TRBD1
V: TRBV10-3
DNA: TGTGCCATCAGCAATAACAGGGGGCGCCTTAGTGGGGCCAACGTCCTGACTTTC
CDR3: CAISNNRGRLSGANVLTF

size: NA
J: TRBJ1-6
D: NA
V: TRBV6-6
DNA: TGTGCCAGCAGACCCGGAGGAGGGAGCATTAGTTCACCCCTCCACTTT
CDR3: CASRPGGGSISSPLHF

size: once
J: TRBJ2-3
D: NA
V: TRBV6-6
DNA: TGTGCCAGCGAGCCAGACCGAGGGACAGATACGCAGTATTTT
CDR3: CASEPDRGTDTQYF

size: NA
J: TRBJ2-3
D: TRBD2
V: TRBV6-6
DNA: TGTGCCAGCAGTTACGGAGCGGGAGAGACAGATACGCAGTATTTT
CDR3: CASSYGAGETDTQYF

size: NA
J: TRBJ2-7
D: TRBD2
V: TRBV2
DNA: TGTGCCGGGGGGGAGGTAGCGGGTACCTACGAGCAGTACTTC
CDR3: CAGGEVAGTYEQYF